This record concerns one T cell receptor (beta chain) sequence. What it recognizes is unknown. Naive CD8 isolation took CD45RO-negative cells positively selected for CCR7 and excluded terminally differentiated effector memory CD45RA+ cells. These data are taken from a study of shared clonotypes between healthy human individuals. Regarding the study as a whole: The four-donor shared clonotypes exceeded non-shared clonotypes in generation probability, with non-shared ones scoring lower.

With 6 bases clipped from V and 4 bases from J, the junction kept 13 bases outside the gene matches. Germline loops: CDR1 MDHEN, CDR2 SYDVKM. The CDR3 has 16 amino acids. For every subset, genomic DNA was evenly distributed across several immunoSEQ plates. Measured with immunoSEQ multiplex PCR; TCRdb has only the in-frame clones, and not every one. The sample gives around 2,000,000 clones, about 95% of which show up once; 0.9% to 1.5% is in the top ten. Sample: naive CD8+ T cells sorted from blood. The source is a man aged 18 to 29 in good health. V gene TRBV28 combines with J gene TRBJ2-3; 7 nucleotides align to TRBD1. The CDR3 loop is CASSLFRGLVADTQYF. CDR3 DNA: TGTGCCAGCAGCCTTTTTAGGGGGCTGGTTGCAGATACGCAGTATTTT.